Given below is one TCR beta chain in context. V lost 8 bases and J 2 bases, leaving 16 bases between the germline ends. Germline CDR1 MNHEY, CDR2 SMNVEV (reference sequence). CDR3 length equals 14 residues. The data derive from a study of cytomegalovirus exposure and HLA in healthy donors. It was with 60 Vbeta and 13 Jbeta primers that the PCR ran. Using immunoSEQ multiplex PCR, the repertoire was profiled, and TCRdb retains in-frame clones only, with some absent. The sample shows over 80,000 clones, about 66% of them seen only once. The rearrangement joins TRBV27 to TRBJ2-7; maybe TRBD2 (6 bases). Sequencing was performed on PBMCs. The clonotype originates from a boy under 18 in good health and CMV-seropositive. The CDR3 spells CASGPGTVPYEQYF. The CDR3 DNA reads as TGTGCCAGCGGTCCCGGGACTGTCCCCTACGAGCAGTACTTC.